This T cell receptor beta chain was sequenced during a study of OX40 agonist ivuxolimab in advanced cancers. For the study at large: Earlier anti-PD-1, anti-PD-L1 or anti-CTLA-4 therapy was permitted; about 39% had received some. Three patients showed partial responses: one hepatocellular carcinoma and two cutaneous melanoma cases.

Autoimmune disease history or systemic immunosuppression excluded patients. Assay used: immunoSEQ multiplex PCR; TCRdb lists only in-frame clones, some missing. Here the sample spans about 64,000 clones, around 84% being singletons. CDR3 length: 15 amino acids. Trimming removed 3 bases from V and 6 bases from J; junction bases left unmatched: 7. The germline CDR1 and CDR2 sequences are SNHLY and FYNNEI. General observations from the study: Expansion of clones was among the lowest in partial responders at 0.1-3.0 mg/kg.

Note on this clone: Its antigen is as yet unknown.

The genes are TRBV2 and TRBJ2-3; TRBD2 aligns across 9 bases. Material: CD4+ or CD8+ T cells sorted from blood, obtained in a trial of the OX40 agonist ivuxolimab. The TCR originated in an adult with an advanced solid tumor such as melanoma, head and neck, liver or kidney cancer. CDR3 nucleotides: TGTGCCAGCAGTGATCTGAGCGGGAGGCGGGATACGCAGTATTTT. Translation: CASSDLSGRRDTQYF. The full variable domain, completed using reference TRBV2 and TRBJ2-3, is EPEVTQTPSHQVTQMGQEVILRCVPISNHLYFYWYRQILGQKVEFLVSFYNNEISEKSEIFDDQFSVERPDGSNFTLKIRSTKLEDSAMYFCASSDLSGRRDTQYFGPGTRLTVL.